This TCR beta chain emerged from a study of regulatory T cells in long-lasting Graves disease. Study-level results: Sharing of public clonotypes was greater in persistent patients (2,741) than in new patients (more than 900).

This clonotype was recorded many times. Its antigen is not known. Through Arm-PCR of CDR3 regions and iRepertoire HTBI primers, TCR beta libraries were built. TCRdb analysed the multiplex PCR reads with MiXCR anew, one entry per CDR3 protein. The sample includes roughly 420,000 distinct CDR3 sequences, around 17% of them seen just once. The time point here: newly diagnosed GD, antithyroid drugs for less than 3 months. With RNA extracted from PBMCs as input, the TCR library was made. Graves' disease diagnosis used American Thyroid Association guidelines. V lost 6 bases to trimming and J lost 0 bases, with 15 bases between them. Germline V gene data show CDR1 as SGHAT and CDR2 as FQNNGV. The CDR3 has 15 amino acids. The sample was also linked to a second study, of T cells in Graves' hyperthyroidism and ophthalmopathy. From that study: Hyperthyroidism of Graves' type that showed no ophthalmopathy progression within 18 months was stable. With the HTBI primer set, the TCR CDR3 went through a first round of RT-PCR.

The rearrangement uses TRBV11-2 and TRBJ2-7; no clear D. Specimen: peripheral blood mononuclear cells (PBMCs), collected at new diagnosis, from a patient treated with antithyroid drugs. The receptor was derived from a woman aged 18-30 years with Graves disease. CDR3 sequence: CASSRIRLSSYEQYF. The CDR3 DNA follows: TGTGCCAGCAGTCGGATTAGACTGAGCTCCTACGAGCAGTACTTC.